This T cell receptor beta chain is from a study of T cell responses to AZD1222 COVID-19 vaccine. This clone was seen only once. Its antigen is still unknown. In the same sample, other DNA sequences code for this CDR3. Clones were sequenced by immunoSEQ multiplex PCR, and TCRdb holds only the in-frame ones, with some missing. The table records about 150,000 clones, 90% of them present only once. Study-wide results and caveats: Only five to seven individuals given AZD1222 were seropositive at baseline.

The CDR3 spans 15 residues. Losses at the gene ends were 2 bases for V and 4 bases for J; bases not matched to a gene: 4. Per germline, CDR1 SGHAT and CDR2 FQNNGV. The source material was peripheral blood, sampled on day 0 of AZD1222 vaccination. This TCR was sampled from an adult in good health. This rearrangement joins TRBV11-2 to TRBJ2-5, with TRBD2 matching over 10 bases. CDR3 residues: CASSLQRGGGETQYF. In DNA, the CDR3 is TGTGCCAGCAGCTTACAGCGGGGGGGAGGAGAGACCCAGTACTTC. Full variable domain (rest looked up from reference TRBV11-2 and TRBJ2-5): EAGVAQSPRYKIIEKRQSVAFWCNPISGHATLYWYQQILGQGPKLLIQFQNNGVVDDSQLPKDRFSAERLKGVDSTLKIQPAKLEDSAVYLCASSLQRGGGETQYFGPGTRLLVL.